The entry below describes one TCR beta chain. This entry comes from a study of T cell changes during pregnancy in multiple sclerosis. Only in-frame clones appear in the TCRdb table, and some are missing; sequencing was by immunoSEQ multiplex PCR. Here the sample spans about 59,000 clones, about 93% being singletons. V lost 1 base and J lost 4, with 8 bases in between. Germline CDR1 SGHKS, CDR2 YYEKEE (reference sequence). The CDR3 loop spans 13 amino acids. The input for sequencing was peripheral blood, taken in the third trimester of pregnancy. The clonotype originates from a female donor in good health, enrolled as a control in a pregnancy study. The rearrangement links TRBV5-5 to TRBJ1-1, with D possibly TRBD1 on 5 matching bases. DNA for the CDR3: TGTGCCAGCAGCTTGTCAGGGTTCACTGAAGCTTTCTTT. It translates to CASSLSGFTEAFF.